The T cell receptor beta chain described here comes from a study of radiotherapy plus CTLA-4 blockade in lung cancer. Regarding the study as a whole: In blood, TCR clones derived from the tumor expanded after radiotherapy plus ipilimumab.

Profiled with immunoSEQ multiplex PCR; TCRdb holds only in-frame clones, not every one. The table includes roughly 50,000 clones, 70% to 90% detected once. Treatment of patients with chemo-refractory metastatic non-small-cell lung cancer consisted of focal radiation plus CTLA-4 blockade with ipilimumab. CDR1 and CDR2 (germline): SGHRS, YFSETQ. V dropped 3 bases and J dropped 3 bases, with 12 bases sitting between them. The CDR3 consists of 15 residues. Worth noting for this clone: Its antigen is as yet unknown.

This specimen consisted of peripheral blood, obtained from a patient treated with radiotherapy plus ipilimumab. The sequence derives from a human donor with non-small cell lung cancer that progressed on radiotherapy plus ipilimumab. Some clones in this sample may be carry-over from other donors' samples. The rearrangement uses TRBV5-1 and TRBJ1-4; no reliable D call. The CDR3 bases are TGCGCCAGCAGCTATCACACCGGGGCTAATGAAAAACTGTTTTTT. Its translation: CASSYHTGANEKLFF. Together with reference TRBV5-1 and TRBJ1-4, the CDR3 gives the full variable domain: KAGVTQTPRYLIKTRGQQVTLSCSPISGHRSVSWYQQTPGQGLQFLFEYFSETQRNKGNFPGRFSGRQFSNSRSEMNVSTLELGDSALYLCASSYHTGANEKLFFGSGTQLSVL.